This T cell receptor beta chain appears in the sequencing data of a study of shared clonotypes between healthy human individuals. Background on the study: With ages of 18 to 49, the donors were a couple of women and a few men.

General study findings and limits: Non-shared clonotypes displayed generation probabilities falling below those of clonotypes present in all four donors.

CDR3 size: 12 residues. Between the trimmed V and J ends, which lost 0 bases and 1 base, there was a span of 4 bases. In germline, CDR1 is GTSNPN, CDR2 SVGIG (reference sequence). Study processing details: Filtering differed, since immunoSEQ gave only junction sequences and no quality scores. Method: immunoSEQ multiplex PCR; TCRdb's copy keeps in-frame clones and lacks some. V and J calls and clone size come straight from that table; D and trimming were deduced from the DNA. Of roughly 380,000 clones in the sample, around 96% were seen once. Worth noting for this clone: Its specificity is unknown. At the DNA level, this CDR3 is encoded by other sequences in the same sample as well.

CD8 memory merged CD45RO+ cells and CCR7-negative CD45RA+ TemRA cells into one population. The V gene is TRBV30, the J gene TRBJ2-7; no reliable D call. This clonotype was sampled from a man aged 25-40 years in good health. Sequenced sample: memory CD8+ T cells sorted from blood. Subset specified: CD45RO+ cells pooled with CCR7-negative TemRA cells. The CDR3 sequence is CAWSVRSYEQYF. The CDR3 DNA reads TGTGCCTGGAGTGTCCGTTCCTACGAGCAGTACTTC. The variable domain in full, completed from reference TRBV30 and TRBJ2-7, reads SQTIHQWPATLVQPVGSPLSLECTVEGTSNPNLYWYRQAAGRGLQLLFYSVGIGQISSEVPQNLSASRPQDRQFILSSKKLLLSDSGFYLCAWSVRSYEQYFGPGTRLTVT.